This TCR beta chain was obtained from a study of shared clonotypes between healthy human individuals. Some clones are missing from TCRdb's copy, which holds only in-frame ones; the method was immunoSEQ multiplex PCR. The sample records 2.5 million or so clones, over 85% being singletons. CDR3 length: 16 residues. Germline V gene lookup returns CDR1 SGHRS and CDR2 YFSETQ. Trimming pared 0 bases from V and 0 bases from J, leaving 13 bases between. The rearrangement joins TRBV5-1 to TRBJ2-7; possibly TRBD1 or TRBD2 for D (5 bases each). Material: naive CD4+ T cells sorted from blood. Specified subset: CD45RA+ positively selected. This TCR was recovered from a man younger than 30 in good health. The CDR3 region has the DNA TGCGCCAGCAGCTTGGATGGGGGATACAGCTCCTACGAGCAGTACTTC. Protein sequence: CASSLDGGYSSYEQYF.